What follows describes a single T cell receptor beta chain. Its cognate antigen has yet to be identified. This sample was taken from a study of cytomegalovirus exposure and HLA in healthy donors listed by TCRdb under 2017. Some background on the complete study: An earlier analysis of approximately 550 of the donors reported 276 Gb of sequence data and around 120 million unique TCR beta sequences from roughly 180 million T cells. An early release covering roughly 640 HLA-typed donors comprised 300 to 350 gigabases of sequencing data and 85 million to 100 million unique TCR sequences. The genetic ancestry cluster associated with self-reported Caucasian donors included about four fifths of the approximately 400 genotyped donors. The study aimed to test whether signatures of past pathogen exposure could be identified by cataloging public T cell receptors. Using immunosequencing, the study profiled T cell repertoires from around 680 subjects and related those repertoires to cytomegalovirus serostatus. In addition to the first cohort of 650 to 800 subjects, a separate validation cohort of approximately 110 different subjects was used. The study combined high-throughput TCR immunosequencing, statistical association of individual TCRs with disease status, and machine learning to predict cytomegalovirus infection status. To study patterns of TCR occurrence, a later analysis re-analyzed previously published TCR beta repertoires from several hundred donors and added high-resolution HLA genotyping. Rather than drawing on any new phenotypic data, the later analysis identified candidate immune exposures from TCR beta sequences and the way those sequences occurred across donors. An earlier analysis of 500 to 750 of the donors applied high-throughput TCR beta sequencing to assess whether each TCR beta V gene segment acted as functional or pseudogenic. Alongside the repertoire data, information on donor age, sex, ethnicity and CMV serostatus was compiled. In a later genetic analysis, genome-wide SNP genotypes for about 65% of the 666 donors were used, and that subset was treated as a discovery cohort. All discovery cohort repertoires had been generated using a single sequencing platform. HLA typing covered class I and class II loci at four-digit resolution. The number of donors typed differed by locus, with about 629-640 for A, B, C, DRB1 and DQB1, roughly 520 for DQA1, 600 to 610 for DPA1, and 450 to 480 for DPB1. Because of strong linkage in the cohort, five DR-DQ haplotypes were treated as single units for association and clustering. On average, over 200,000 unique TCR beta nucleotide sequences were sequenced per donor among 300 to 500 genotyped donors of the cohort, with roughly 19% of those sequences being non-productive.

Here is what the overall study found, with its caveats: Correlated functional status among segregating V segments might reflect linkage disequilibrium, but an unknown experimental factor could not be ruled out. Most CMV-associated TCR beta chains appeared to be HLA-restricted in a later analysis, and the HLA associations seemed to be driven largely by CMV exposure. According to a later analysis, parvovirus B19, influenza, CMV and Epstein-Barr virus appeared linked to several top co-occurrence clusters. Some IMGT-functional V segments, including TRBV6-2 and TRBV6-3, could not be distinguished by the 87-base-pair reads and were therefore excluded. In a later analysis, TCR association rates were found to vary across HLA loci, with the most associated TCRs seen for DRB1 alleles and the fewest for HLA-C alleles. In an earlier analysis of some 500 of the donors, most TCR beta V segments appeared in productive rearrangements about 90% or about 30% of the time, broadly matching IMGT annotations. The presence/absence analyses assumed that sequencing depth was roughly uniform across donors, and that assumption may not be true. In a later analysis, HLA-associated TCR beta chains showed more clonal expansion and lower generation probabilities than non-associated chains that were equally common. In a later analysis, some 17,000 TCR beta sequences were associated with specific HLA alleles at a false discovery rate of 0.05. While some public TCRs were present in many individuals, most TCR sequences turned up only very rarely across donors. In a later genetic analysis, a missense DCLRE1C variant was associated with V-gene and J-gene trimming of TCR beta chains, and the association was replicated in an independent cohort. A further reported finding was that TCR beta sequences accurately predicted the HLA-A and HLA-B alleles for most subjects in the first cohort. The classifier was reported to diagnose cytomegalovirus status with high specificity and sensitivity in both the original and validation cohorts. According to the authors, the approach could potentially be generalized to other disease states and immunological phenotypes. Because counts were too low, about 15 rarely observed V segments, including chromosome 9 orphons, were left out of the earlier analysis of approximately 580 of the donors. This cohort had only TCR beta chains sequenced, and the lack of alpha or paired-chain data limited which features could be detected. A few of the identified cytomegalovirus-associated TCR beta chains were confirmed in vitro to be specific for cytomegalovirus antigens. Because HLA typing was unavailable for some donors at each locus, only the typed subset was used in association tests. The sequencing pipeline was judged likely to have produced a cluster of highly shared sequence variants as a technical artifact. The study gave a list of about 150 TCR beta chains associated with cytomegalovirus. Compared with the approximately 670-donor mean, donors in an Asian-associated ancestry cluster had fewer N-insertions in productive TCRs, according to a later genetic analysis. Immune exposure information for the cohort was limited to CMV serostatus. When HLA alleles, especially DR and DQ, strongly co-occurred, TCR associations were difficult to assign to individual alleles.

Its CDR3 holds 14 amino acids, cysteine through phenylalanine. Of the read, only the CDR3 DNA is kept; its 42 bases are in frame from base 1. CDR1 and CDR2, looked up from the germline V gene, are KGHSH and LQKENI. For this chain, trimming is 2 bases at the V end and 3 bases at the J end, and the number of junction bases without a gene match is 2. Library prep was done by the immunoSEQ multiplex PCR assay. For the multiplex PCR, a mixture combining 60 forward primers for TCR Vbeta segments and 13 reverse primers for TCR Jbeta segments was used. The CDR3 region of rearranged TCR beta genes was amplified from genomic DNA by a multiplex PCR assay. On the Illumina HiSeq System, the amplified TCR beta libraries were sequenced as 87-base-pair reads. From the authors' description of their analysis: In a later analysis, about 80 million unique TCR beta chains were counted across the roughly 670 repertoires, and approximately 11 million of these chains were shared by at least two donors. A nearest-neighbor algorithm error-corrected the raw reads and collapsed the reads into unique sequences, merging closely related sequences to remove PCR and sequencing errors. CDR3 sequences were aligned to IMGT reference sequences to assign V, D and J gene segments. For a sequence to be retained, a match of at least six nucleotides was required to both a V gene segment and a J gene segment. Rearrangements were called productive when the CDR3 lacked stop codons and stayed in frame with V and J; all others were non-productive. Following IMGT convention, CDR3 was defined as the stretch from the second conserved V-encoded cysteine up to the conserved J-encoded phenylalanine. The earlier analysis of 587 of the donors excluded any sequence lacking an unambiguous match to a single V gene segment. In an earlier analysis of approximately 590 of the donors, a V segment was called functional when productive rearrangements were above 56.7%, and segregating when the standard deviation between donors exceeded 5%. A statistical classification framework was built for diagnosing cytomegalovirus status from the catalog of TCR beta chain sequences. In a later analysis, V and J genes were assigned by comparing TCR nucleotide sequences against IMGT/GENE-DB human TR gene sequences. A later analysis assigned CDR3 sequences and most-parsimonious VDJ recombination scenarios with the TCRdist pipeline. A later analysis defined each TCR beta chain by its CDR3 amino acid sequence plus V-gene family, and excluded reads lacking a unique V-gene family. A later analysis removed roughly 590 highly shared, low-generation-probability nucleotide sequences to deal with suspected cross-contamination and a sequencing artifact. In a later analysis, a clonal expansion index was calculated for each public chain from normalized within-repertoire ranks of inferred template counts. In a later analysis, generation probabilities were computed with a VDJ recombination model fitted to out-of-frame rearrangements, and the resulting probabilities were checked against IGoR. Hypergeometric tests were used in a later analysis to score TCR-TCR, TCR-HLA and TCR-CMV co-occurrence, with a repertoire-size bias correction applied to the TCR pairs. In a later analysis, false discovery rates were estimated by permuting HLA or CMV assignments 20 times. A later analysis grouped co-occurring TCRs with DBSCAN, adding TCRdist sequence similarity when clustering within HLA-allele-positive subsets. Co-occurrence clustering excluded repertoires with fewer than 30,000 or more than 120,000 public chains, plus five with anomalous nucleotide sharing. The source is immuneACCESS, and TCRdb retained only in-frame sequences with V and J called. Part of the clones is not carried over; for the studies checked, unresolved V genes explain less than half of this, and the remainder is unexplained. The D gene and trimming were derived from the DNA, and the V and J assignments and clone size from that table. The table held for this sample gives just over 40,000 clones. The ten largest clones add up to 6.2% of the sample.

The cohort consisted of 666 healthy bone marrow donors. At the time of sampling, every cohort member was nominally healthy, though immune exposures that went unrecorded were likely present. The donor tested CMV seronegative, placing the donor among the 300 to 400 seronegative members of the cohort. A peripheral blood sample was collected from each donor, and TCR beta sequencing was performed on peripheral blood mononuclear cells. Genomic DNA was extracted from the blood cell samples with the Qiagen DNeasy Blood Extraction Kit. Recombination connected TRBV18 to TRBJ2-7, with 9 junctional bases fitting TRBD1. The sequence was collected from a man aged 25-40 years in good health and CMV-seronegative. Sequenced input: PBMCs. The CDR3 amino acid sequence is: CASSPVGQGYEQYF. The DNA sequence reads TGTGCCAGCTCACCAGTGGGACAGGGCTACGAGCAGTACTTC.